Shown below are 20 T cell receptor beta chains from a single sample sequenced in a study of T cell responses to AZD1222 COVID-19 vaccine (dated by TCRdb to the early 2020s). Library prep was done by the immunoSEQ multiplex PCR assay. The table comes from immuneACCESS by way of TCRdb, which keeps in-frame sequences with V and J called. Part of the clones is missing from these tables; in studies checked, under half for an unresolved V gene and the rest for unknown reasons. Within this sample are some 96,000 clones, with approximately 90% of them counted one time only. About 1.8% of the sample belongs to the ten largest clones. The time point label corresponds to: baseline before first vaccination. The sample here was peripheral blood, taken on day 0 of AZD1222 vaccination. The receptors come from an adult in good health.

The chain carries TRBV28 and TRBJ1-6; 7 nucleotides agree with TRBD1. J was trimmed by 0 bases and V by 5 bases; bases with no gene match: 7. This CDR3 spans 17 amino acids. The germline V gene has CDR1 MDHEN and CDR2 SYDVKM. Here the CDR3 DNA reads TGTGCCAGCAGTCCCGGACAGGCGAGCTCCTATAATTCACCCCTCCACTTT. Protein product: CASSPGQASSYNSPLHF.

The table lists this clone with a count of one. V gene TRBV11-3 combines with J gene TRBJ2-7; D gene uncertain. CDR1 is SGHNT and CDR2 is YENEEA in the germline V gene. This CDR3 spans 15 amino acids. Trimming left V 2 bases short and J 3 bases short, with 14 bases between. CDR3: CASSLYSVQGYEQYF. The CDR3 nucleotides are TGTGCCAGCAGCTTATATAGTGTACAAGGCTACGAGCAGTACTTC.

This chain joins TRBV7-3 and TRBJ2-7; TRBD1 aligns across 8 bases. Losses at the gene ends were 2 bases for V and 6 bases for J; bases not matched to a gene: 9. The CDR3 contains 15 residues. CDR1 and CDR2 (germline): SGHTA, FQGTGA. CDR3 sequence: CASSLGGTGGGEQYF. The CDR3 DNA sequence: TGTGCCAGCAGCTTAGGGGGGACAGGAGGTGGCGAGCAGTACTTC.

The chain employs TRBV27 and TRBJ1-5; D unresolved. V shed 0 bases and J shed 6 bases, with 12 bases lying between them. CDR3 length equals 15 residues. Germline V gene lookup returns CDR1 MNHEY and CDR2 SMNVEV (reference sequence). The CDR3 DNA reads TGTGCCAGCAGTTTATCGATTAGGCTGGGTCAGCCCCAGCATTTT. Encoded protein: CASSLSIRLGQPQHF.

This sequence joins TRBV10-1 and TRBJ2-1, with TRBD2 matching over 8 bases. V lost 6 bases and J lost 4; bases outside the gene matches: 11. The germline gives CDR1 WNHNN, CDR2 SYGVQD (reference sequence). This CDR3 is 16 amino acids long. This chain's CDR3 is CASSDIAGRRYNEQFF. In nucleotides, the CDR3 is TGCGCCAGCAGCGATATAGCGGGAAGGAGATACAATGAGCAGTTCTTC.

This chain uses TRBV28 with TRBJ2-7; TRBD1 agrees at 9 bases. The CDR3 has 15 residues. V dropped 7 bases and J dropped 3; count of bases not matched to a gene: 10. Germline V gene data show CDR1 as MDHEN and CDR2 as SYDVKM. CDR3 sequence reads: CASNLGQGRVYEQYF. Here the CDR3 DNA reads TGTGCCAGCAACCTCGGACAGGGGCGAGTCTACGAGCAGTACTTC.

V is TRBV24-1 and J is TRBJ2-4; D is perhaps TRBD1 (7 bases). The CDR3 consists of 16 residues. Germline V CDR1 and CDR2: KGHDR, SFDVKD. Trimming pared 4 bases from V and 5 bases from J, leaving 17 bases between. CDR3 nucleotide sequence: TGTGCCACCAGTGACCACTCATCAGGGGGGCAAAACATTCAGTACTTC. Its translation is CATSDHSSGGQNIQYF.

The genes are TRBV2 and TRBJ1-5; D possibly corresponds to TRBD1 (6 bases). CDR3 size: 13 residues. Germline V gives CDR1 SNHLY, CDR2 FYNNEI. Trimming shortened V by 3 bases and J by 4 bases, and 7 bases separated the two germline ends. The CDR3 sequence: CASSDRGNQPQHF. CDR3 bases: TGTGCCAGCAGTGACAGGGGTAATCAGCCCCAGCATTTT.

The chain recombines TRBV27 with TRBJ1-2; 8 positions agree with TRBD1. Trimming took 3 bases from V and 4 from J; bases not matched to a gene: 1. The CDR3 covers 13 residues. Looked up from germline, CDR1 is MNHEY and CDR2 is SMNVEV (reference sequence). CDR3 loop: CASSLGQAYGYTF. The DNA of the CDR3 is TGTGCCAGCAGTTTGGGACAGGCCTATGGCTACACCTTC.

The rearrangement uses TRBV4-3 and TRBJ1-2; tentative D call: TRBD1 (6 bases). The CDR3 is 16 amino acids. V lost 3 bases, J lost 8 bases, and 22 bases lay in between. Germline values: CDR1 LGHNA, CDR2 YSLEER. CDR3 sequence reads: CASSQDLLTGIEGYTF. The CDR3 bases are TGCGCCAGCAGCCAGGACCTTTTAACAGGGATAGAGGGCTACACCTTC.

The V call is TRBV18, the J call TRBJ2-7; D gene unclear. The V gene lost 0 bases and the J gene lost 5 bases, with 8 bases spanning the gap. Germline V gene lookup returns CDR1 KGHSH and CDR2 LQKENI. The length of the CDR3 is 13 residues. CDR3 sequence: CASSPPYGDEQYF. The CDR3 coding sequence is TGTGCCAGCTCACCACCGTACGGAGACGAGCAGTACTTC.

The chain uses TRBV3-1 (or the pseudogene TRBV3-2) and TRBJ1-5; no clear D. The CDR3 sequence is 13 residues long. Between the trimmed V and J ends, which lost 0 bases and 7 bases, there was a span of 7 bases. Looked up from germline, CDR1 is LGHDT and CDR2 is YNNKEL (reference sequence). CDR3 nucleotide sequence: TGTGCCAGCAGCCAAGATATCCGACAGCCCCAGCATTTT. Its protein product is CASSQDIRQPQHF.

The chain uses TRBV5-1 and TRBJ2-1; 7 bases fit TRBD2. CDR1 and CDR2 (germline): SGHRS, YFSETQ. The trim removed 4 bases at V and 3 bases at J, leaving 7 bases unmatched. The CDR3 contains 15 residues. CDR3 sequence: CASSKRTRGYNEQFF. CDR3 nucleotide sequence: TGCGCCAGCAGCAAACGGACTAGGGGCTACAATGAGCAGTTCTTC.

V is TRBV30 and J is TRBJ2-5, with no clear D. The CDR3 has 13 residues. In germline, CDR1 is GTSNPN, CDR2 SVGIG (reference sequence). V was cut by 8 bases and J by 2 bases, with 15 bases left in between. The CDR3 bases are TGTGCCGCAAACCCGGAACCACAAGAGACCCAGTACTTC. Its translation: CAANPEPQETQYF.

This chain connects TRBV9 to TRBJ2-5; 13 nucleotides agree with TRBD2. Germline V lookup: CDR1 SGDLS, CDR2 YYNGEE. V gave up 2 bases and J gave up 5 bases; unmatched junction bases: 6. The CDR3 runs 16 residues. The CDR3 loop reads CASSVGTSGIQETQYF. In DNA form, the CDR3 reads TGTGCCAGCAGCGTCGGGACTAGCGGGATCCAGGAGACCCAGTACTTC.

The chain is built from TRBV6-2 or TRBV6-3 and TRBJ1-5, with D tentatively TRBD1 (6 bases). CDR1 and CDR2 from the germline V gene are MNHEY and SVGEGT. The CDR3 is made up of 16 amino acids. Trimming took off 4 bases at V and 0 bases at J, with 13 bases between the two ends. CDR3 DNA sequence: TGTGCCAGCAGTTCTCAACAGGGATATAGCAATCAGCCCCAGCATTTT. As protein: CASSSQQGYSNQPQHF.

CDR3 loop: CASSMLGQATYTEAFF. CDR3 DNA sequence: TGTGCCAGTAGTATGTTGGGACAGGCCACTTACACTGAAGCTTTCTTT. This chain uses TRBV19 with TRBJ1-1; 8 bases fit TRBD1. The CDR3 totals 16 residues. With 3 bases clipped from V and 3 bases from J, the junction kept 9 bases outside the gene matches. The V gene's germline CDR1 is LNHDA and CDR2 SQIVND (reference sequence).

This chain joins TRBV29-1 and TRBJ2-7; D is unclear. The V gene's germline CDR1 is SQVTM and CDR2 ANQGSEA. CDR3 length: 11 amino acids. The V gene lost 7 bases and the J gene lost 4 bases, with 11 bases spanning the gap. The DNA of the CDR3 is TGCAGCGCGTCAGACACGTACGAGCAGTACTTC. This codes for CSASDTYEQYF.

This clone was observed a few times. V and J are TRBV5-6 and TRBJ2-1; no definite D call. Trimming left V 4 bases short and J 5 bases short, with 16 bases between. The CDR3 has 15 residues. Germline-derived CDR1 and CDR2 are SGHDT and YYEEEE. The chain's CDR3 is CASSMDLRGHNEQFF. The CDR3 bases are TGTGCCAGCAGCATGGACCTGAGAGGACACAATGAGCAGTTCTTC.

J is TRBJ1-5 and V is TRBV2; tentative D call: TRBD1 (6 bases). Trimming cost V 4 bases and J 5 bases, with 18 bases left between them. Germline values: CDR1 SNHLY, CDR2 FYNNEI. The CDR3 length is 16 residues. Written as DNA, the CDR3 is TGTGCCAGCAGTGCTTCAGGGGTCAAAATTTATCAGCCCCAGCATTTT. This gives the protein CASSASGVKIYQPQHF.